The rows below give T cell receptor beta chains drawn from one sample of a study of T cell changes during pregnancy in multiple sclerosis. Here immunoSEQ multiplex PCR was the method, and the copy in TCRdb shows in-frame clones only, minus some. Among tens of thousands of clones listed, 75% to 95% were seen once. The sample consisted of CD4+ T cells from peripheral blood mononuclear cells, taken in the third trimester of pregnancy. These receptors all stem from a female donor in good health, enrolled as a control in a pregnancy study. CDR3s include the opening cysteine and the closing phenylalanine or tryptophan. The D gene is left open where the match is weak. Clone size, where shown, is once, few, many, or a class for clones that have expanded.

j_gene: TRBJ1-1
d_gene: -
abundance: -
v_gene: TRBV7-9
CDR3aa: CASSQPRDNPTEAFF
CDR3nt: TGTGCCAGCAGCCAACCTAGGGACAACCCCACTGAAGCTTTCTTT

j_gene: TRBJ1-5
d_gene: TRBD1
abundance: once
v_gene: TRBV18
CDR3aa: CASSRDRGGPQHF
CDR3nt: TGTGCCAGCTCACGGGACAGGGGTGGGCCCCAGCATTTT

j_gene: TRBJ1-6
d_gene: -
abundance: -
v_gene: TRBV7-2
CDR3aa: CASSLRVNSPLHF
CDR3nt: TGTGCCAGCAGCTTACGAGTTAATTCACCCCTCCACTTT

j_gene: TRBJ1-2
d_gene: TRBD1
abundance: -
v_gene: TRBV15
CDR3aa: CATSRDRAWQGARGYTF
CDR3nt: TGTGCCACCAGCAGAGATCGGGCATGGCAGGGGGCGCGAGGCTACACCTTC

j_gene: TRBJ2-7
d_gene: TRBD1
abundance: -
v_gene: TRBV2
CDR3aa: CASIRTGTGLSYEQYF
CDR3nt: TGTGCCAGCATCCGTACCGGGACAGGCCTCTCCTACGAGCAGTACTTC

j_gene: TRBJ1-2
d_gene: -
abundance: -
v_gene: TRBV5-1
CDR3aa: CASSLGGGSYGYTF
CDR3nt: TGCGCCAGCAGCTTGGGGGGGGGATCCTATGGCTACACCTTC

j_gene: TRBJ2-4
d_gene: -
abundance: -
v_gene: TRBV6-6
CDR3aa: CASSHPAGAKNIQYF
CDR3nt: TGTGCCAGCAGCCACCCGGCGGGGGCCAAAAACATTCAGTACTTC

j_gene: TRBJ2-5
d_gene: -
abundance: -
v_gene: TRBV7-9
CDR3aa: CASSLAAHQETQYF
CDR3nt: TGTGCCAGCAGCTTAGCGGCCCACCAAGAGACCCAGTACTTC

j_gene: TRBJ1-1
d_gene: -
abundance: once
v_gene: TRBV19
CDR3aa: CASKERTEAFF
CDR3nt: TGTGCCAGTAAAGAACGGACTGAAGCTTTCTTT

j_gene: TRBJ1-1
d_gene: -
abundance: -
v_gene: TRBV7-2
CDR3aa: CASSLDGGGAFF
CDR3nt: TGTGCCAGCAGCTTAGATGGCGGGGGAGCTTTCTTT

j_gene: TRBJ1-1
d_gene: -
abundance: -
v_gene: TRBV12-5
CDR3aa: CASGLASKDSMNTEAFF
CDR3nt: TGTGCTAGTGGTTTGGCAAGCAAGGACAGCATGAACACTGAAGCTTTCTTT

j_gene: TRBJ2-5
d_gene: -
abundance: few
v_gene: TRBV30
CDR3aa: CAWSPSRETQYF
CDR3nt: TGTGCCTGGAGTCCGTCGAGAGAGACCCAGTACTTC

j_gene: TRBJ1-2
d_gene: -
abundance: -
v_gene: TRBV7-2
CDR3aa: CASSPHSYGYTF
CDR3nt: TGTGCCAGCAGCCCGCACAGCTATGGCTACACCTTC

j_gene: TRBJ2-5
d_gene: TRBD1
abundance: -
v_gene: TRBV19
CDR3aa: CASRPGQGGQETQYF
CDR3nt: TGTGCCAGTAGGCCTGGACAGGGGGGCCAAGAGACCCAGTACTTC

j_gene: TRBJ1-2
d_gene: -
abundance: -
v_gene: TRBV6-5
CDR3aa: CASSYGETDGYTF
CDR3nt: TGTGCCAGCAGTTACGGAGAGACGGATGGCTACACCTTC

j_gene: TRBJ1-2
d_gene: TRBD1
abundance: -
v_gene: TRBV19
CDR3aa: CASTPGQGLYGYTF
CDR3nt: TGTGCCAGTACTCCGGGACAGGGCTTATATGGCTACACCTTC

j_gene: TRBJ2-2
d_gene: TRBD2
abundance: -
v_gene: TRBV7-3
CDR3aa: CASSPTSGGASGELFF
CDR3nt: TGTGCCAGCAGCCCGACTAGCGGGGGGGCCTCCGGGGAGCTGTTTTTT

j_gene: TRBJ2-7
d_gene: -
abundance: once
v_gene: TRBV30
CDR3aa: CAWSARRVAYEQYF
CDR3nt: TGTGCCTGGAGTGCACGCAGGGTCGCCTACGAGCAGTACTTC

j_gene: TRBJ2-5
d_gene: TRBD2
abundance: -
v_gene: TRBV19
CDR3aa: CASSIYRRERQETQYF
CDR3nt: TGTGCCAGTAGTATATATAGGCGGGAGCGCCAAGAGACCCAGTACTTC

j_gene: TRBJ2-7
d_gene: -
abundance: -
v_gene: TRBV6-5
CDR3aa: CASSSSAITSYEQYF
CDR3nt: TGTGCCAGCAGCTCCAGCGCTATCACGTCCTACGAGCAGTACTTC

j_gene: TRBJ2-3
d_gene: TRBD2
abundance: -
v_gene: TRBV7-3
CDR3aa: CASSLGGGYTDTQYF
CDR3nt: TGTGCCAGCAGCTTAGGCGGGGGGTACACAGATACGCAGTATTTT

j_gene: TRBJ1-2
d_gene: -
abundance: -
v_gene: TRBV19
CDR3aa: CASSMSVHLYGYTF
CDR3nt: TGTGCCAGTAGTATGTCGGTCCACCTCTATGGCTACACCTTC

j_gene: TRBJ1-1
d_gene: -
abundance: -
v_gene: TRBV6-5
CDR3aa: CASSTGQLNTEAFF
CDR3nt: TGTGCCAGCAGTACCGGACAACTGAACACTGAAGCTTTCTTT

j_gene: TRBJ2-5
d_gene: TRBD2
abundance: -
v_gene: TRBV7-2
CDR3aa: CASSKQTGTSEETQYF
CDR3nt: TGTGCCAGCAGCAAGCAGACCGGGACTAGCGAAGAGACCCAGTACTTC

j_gene: TRBJ2-3
d_gene: TRBD2
abundance: -
v_gene: TRBV11-3
CDR3aa: CASSLGAGGVPDTQYF
CDR3nt: TGTGCCAGCAGCTTAGGCGCGGGGGGGGTCCCAGATACGCAGTATTTT

j_gene: TRBJ1-4
d_gene: TRBD1
abundance: -
v_gene: TRBV23-1
CDR3aa: CASSQWRQGRGRGSEKLFF
CDR3nt: TGCGCCAGCAGTCAATGGCGACAGGGCCGGGGCCGGGGGAGTGAAAAACTGTTTTTT

j_gene: TRBJ1-5
d_gene: -
abundance: -
v_gene: TRBV29-1
CDR3aa: CSVAWGPNQPQHF
CDR3nt: TGCAGCGTTGCATGGGGGCCCAATCAGCCCCAGCATTTT

j_gene: TRBJ2-5
d_gene: -
abundance: once
v_gene: TRBV5-4
CDR3aa: CASSAGPTEEETQYF
CDR3nt: TGTGCCAGCAGCGCGGGACCAACAGAGGAGGAGACCCAGTACTTC

j_gene: TRBJ2-3
d_gene: TRBD2
abundance: -
v_gene: TRBV30
CDR3aa: CAWSVSGGNTDTQYF
CDR3nt: TGTGCCTGGAGCGTTAGCGGGGGGAATACAGATACGCAGTATTTT

j_gene: TRBJ1-1
d_gene: -
abundance: -
v_gene: TRBV7-2
CDR3aa: CASSLAEGQGRAFF
CDR3nt: TGTGCCAGCAGCTTAGCGGAGGGGCAGGGACGAGCTTTCTTT

j_gene: TRBJ2-7
d_gene: -
abundance: -
v_gene: TRBV7-9
CDR3aa: CASSLRQAAYEQYF
CDR3nt: TGTGCCAGCAGCCTAAGACAGGCAGCCTACGAGCAGTACTTC

j_gene: TRBJ2-5
d_gene: -
abundance: -
v_gene: TRBV9
CDR3aa: CASSVATSQETQYF
CDR3nt: TGTGCCAGCAGCGTAGCTACGTCCCAAGAGACCCAGTACTTC

j_gene: TRBJ2-3
d_gene: TRBD2
abundance: -
v_gene: TRBV5-1
CDR3aa: CASSLEASGGNTDTQYF
CDR3nt: TGCGCCAGCAGCTTGGAGGCTAGCGGGGGAAACACAGATACGCAGTATTTT